The rows below give T cell receptor beta chains drawn from one sample of a study of blood T cell repertoires in COVID-19. Method: immunoSEQ multiplex PCR; TCRdb's copy keeps in-frame clones and lacks some. The sample contains around 150,000 clones, roughly 76% of which appear only once. The source material was peripheral blood. These TCRs come from a woman aged 45-60 years with active or convalescent COVID-19. Both conserved end residues are part of each CDR3. A D gene is named only where the DNA matches it firmly. Expanded clones get a size class; other rows say once, few or many, or leave the size out.

TRBD2 | TRBJ2-3 | NA | TRBV30 | CAATRGGPDTQYF | TGTGCCGCAACCCGGGGGGGGCCAGATACGCAGTATTTT
NA | TRBJ1-1 | NA | TRBV15 | CATSRGGQPAEAFF | TGTGCCACCAGCAGAGGGGGGCAGCCTGCTGAAGCTTTCTTT
TRBD1 | TRBJ1-4 | NA | TRBV2 | CASSPGQGGSYEKLFF | TGTGCCAGCAGCCCCGGACAGGGCGGTAGTTATGAAAAACTGTTTTTT
TRBD1 | TRBJ2-7 | NA | TRBV2 | CASSGTGESYEQYF | TGTGCCAGCAGTGGGACAGGGGAGTCCTACGAGCAGTACTTC
TRBD1 | TRBJ1-3 | NA | TRBV27 | CASSYHPGTGSTIYF | TGTGCCAGCAGTTACCATCCCGGGACAGGGAGCACCATATATTTT
NA | TRBJ2-7 | NA | TRBV30 | CAWSVGLTYEQYF | TGTGCCTGGAGTGTAGGACTAACTTACGAGCAGTACTTC
TRBD2 | TRBJ2-7 | NA | TRBV4-3 | CASSLRTSGRERTYEQYF | TGCGCCAGCAGCCTACGGACTAGCGGCAGGGAGCGCACCTACGAGCAGTACTTC
NA | TRBJ2-1 | few | TRBV4-3 | CASSQDLPATSSYNEQFF | TGCGCCAGCAGCCAAGATCTCCCAGCGACGTCCTCCTACAATGAGCAGTTCTTC
NA | TRBJ2-1 | NA | TRBV4-2 | CASSQVWRRHNEQFF | TGTGCCAGCAGCCAAGTTTGGAGAAGACACAATGAGCAGTTCTTC
NA | TRBJ2-2 | NA | TRBV28 | CASRGGNTGELFF | TGTGCCAGCAGAGGCGGTAACACCGGGGAGCTGTTTTTT
TRBD1 | TRBJ1-2 | NA | TRBV5-4 | CASSPMGQVGDGYTF | TGTGCCAGCAGCCCAATGGGACAGGTTGGAGATGGCTACACCTTC
TRBD1 | TRBJ1-1 | once | TRBV19 | CASSTLPGQGDTEAFF | TGTGCCAGTAGTACACTTCCGGGACAGGGCGACACTGAAGCTTTCTTT
TRBD2 | TRBJ2-3 | NA | TRBV30 | CAWDAPGGTQYF | TGTGCCTGGGATGCCCCGGGGGGGACGCAGTATTTT
TRBD1 | TRBJ2-7 | once | TRBV29-1 | CSVENRGSYEQYF | TGCAGCGTTGAAAACAGGGGCTCCTACGAGCAGTACTTC
TRBD1 | TRBJ2-1 | once | TRBV5-1 | CASSSLRDRGRSEQFF | TGCGCCAGCAGTTCGCTCCGGGACAGGGGGCGGAGTGAGCAGTTCTTC
TRBD1 | TRBJ2-2 | NA | TRBV5-6 | CASSWTGVLTNTGELFF | TGTGCCAGCAGCTGGACAGGGGTGCTAACGAACACCGGGGAGCTGTTTTTT
TRBD2 | TRBJ2-5 | NA | TRBV7-2 | CASSRGVAGPQETQYF | TGTGCCAGCAGCCGCGGAGTAGCGGGGCCCCAAGAGACCCAGTACTTC
NA | TRBJ2-5 | NA | TRBV30 | CAWSRGGRETQYF | TGTGCCTGGAGTAGGGGGGGACGGGAGACCCAGTACTTC
TRBD2 | TRBJ2-7 | NA | TRBV4-2 | CASSQDLLAGPYEQYF | TGTGCCAGCAGCCAAGATCTACTAGCGGGACCCTACGAGCAGTACTTC
NA | TRBJ1-6 | once | TRBV18 | CASSEASGSYNSPLHF | TGTGCCAGCTCAGAGGCCTCGGGCTCCTATAATTCACCCCTCCACTTT
TRBD2 | TRBJ2-2 | NA | TRBV2 | CASSLLATHTGELFF | TGTGCCAGCAGTCTACTAGCGACCCACACCGGGGAGCTGTTTTTT
TRBD1 | TRBJ1-1 | once | TRBV19 | CASSARDRNTEAFF | TGTGCCAGTAGTGCCCGGGACAGGAACACTGAAGCTTTCTTT
NA | TRBJ2-1 | NA | TRBV19 | CASSRVGLAYNEQFF | TGTGCCAGTAGTCGGGTAGGATTAGCCTACAATGAGCAGTTCTTC
NA | TRBJ1-3 | few | TRBV12-3/TRBV12-4 | CASSFGAGNTIYF | TGTGCCAGCAGTTTCGGGGCTGGAAACACCATATATTTT
TRBD1 | TRBJ2-5 | NA | TRBV27 | CASSFIRGETQYF | TGTGCCAGCAGTTTCATCAGGGGGGAGACCCAGTACTTC
NA | TRBJ2-1 | NA | TRBV12-3/TRBV12-4 | CASSLSEYNEQFF | TGTGCCAGCAGTTTAAGCGAGTACAATGAGCAGTTCTTC
TRBD2 | TRBJ2-5 | NA | TRBV7-2 | CASSPPTSGRGETQYF | TGTGCCAGCAGCCCTCCTACTAGCGGGAGAGGTGAGACCCAGTACTTC
NA | TRBJ1-6 | once | TRBV2 | CASSREYNSPLHF | TGTGCCAGCAGTAGGGAGTATAATTCACCCCTCCACTTT
NA | TRBJ2-5 | NA | TRBV6-2/TRBV6-3 | CASSPRRKLEETQYF | TGTGCCAGCAGCCCCAGACGTAAGCTAGAAGAGACCCAGTACTTC